This TCR beta chain was captured by sequencing in a study of blood T cell repertoires in COVID-19 (TCRdb year 2020). Study-level background: Samples from collaborators originated in the United States, Italy and Spain and spanned both the acute and convalescent phases of COVID-19. The prospective study material was composed of cDNA or gDNA derived from T cells, B-cell-depleted T cells, or PBMCs. Samples were obtained from the ongoing ImmuneRACE study (first 160 participants) and from over a thousand subjects provided by 6 global collaborators. A de-identified subject ID, COVID-19 status, age in years and sex were almost always included in the sample metadata. HLA class I and class II types, where available, came from metadata supplied by the sample provider rather than from assay-based typing. Subjects who had been exposed to COVID-19, were actively infected with it, or had recovered from it provided the deeply sampled blood TCRbeta repertoires that made up the dataset. The repertoires were released in a freely available public database intended as a resource for research on the immune response to SARS-CoV-2. Summary of the overall study and its limitations: Clinical and demographic metadata were provided uncurated, with the amount varying by source and participant.

Notes on this clone: Its antigen remains undetermined. No clone much larger than this one lies a single base away; base qualities are absent.

The immunoSEQ Assay, a bias-controlled multiplex PCR, was used to amplify TCRbeta CDR3 regions from genomic DNA. For the original study's pipeline: The number of nucleated cells in each sample was estimated by amplification of reference gene primers within the assay. Sequence reads were collapsed and filtered to measure the absolute abundance of every unique TCRbeta CDR3 rearrangement. Productive Simpson clonality was computed per sample as the square root of Simpson's diversity index over productive rearrangements. Imported from immuneACCESS, the table was reduced by TCRdb to in-frame sequences with V and J called. These copies leave out some clones; in studies compared against another copy, an unresolved V gene accounts for under half, and the cause of the remainder is not known. For V, J and clone size, that table is used; D and trimming come from the DNA. The sample yields tens of thousands of clones; around four fifths were counted once. 5.4% of the sample lies in the top ten.

V is reduced by 6 bases and J by 7 bases, leaving a spacing of 19 bases between them. From a lookup of the germline V gene, CDR1 and CDR2 are SQVTM and ANQGSEA. From cysteine to phenylalanine, the CDR3 is 14 amino acids long. The only DNA kept is the CDR3, 42 bases in frame from the first base. The collaborating institutions used their own protocols to collect whole blood in K2EDTA tubes. Collaborator samples were shipped for TCRbeta analysis as frozen whole blood, isolated PBMCs, or DNA extracted from either sample type. This clonotype was sampled from a man aged 50-60 years with active COVID-19. The sequenced sample was peripheral blood. The chain is encoded by TRBV29-1 joined to TRBJ2-1; TRBD2 is a possible D gene, resting on 6 matching bases. The DNA sequence reads TGCAGCGTCCATCCGTCGGGGGTTTTAAATGAGCAGTTCTTC. It encodes CSVHPSGVLNEQFF.